Listed below are T cell receptor beta chains from one sample, sequenced in a study of cytomegalovirus exposure and HLA in healthy donors. Clones were read by immunoSEQ multiplex PCR, and TCRdb kept only the in-frame ones, dropping some. The table lists about 150,000 clones, 78% of them singletons. The specimen was PBMCs. The receptors here all came from a woman in her forties or fifties in good health and CMV-seropositive. The CDR3 runs from the conserved cysteine through the conserved F or W. A D gene is named only where the DNA matches it firmly. Some rows mark clone size as missing; the rest say once, few, many or name a class of expanded clone.

abundance	v_gene	d_gene	j_gene	CDR3aa	CDR3nt
NA	TRBV7-9	NA	TRBJ2-5	CASSFGQGRETQYF	TGTGCCAGCAGCTTCGGGCAGGGAAGGGAGACCCAGTACTTC
NA	TRBV9	NA	TRBJ1-2	CASTADSRNYGYTF	TGTGCCAGCACTGCGGACAGCAGGAACTATGGCTACACCTTC
NA	TRBV28	NA	TRBJ1-5	CASRAQGTIQPQHF	TGTGCCAGCAGGGCACAGGGAACTATTCAGCCCCAGCATTTT
NA	TRBV30	NA	TRBJ1-1	CAWSVLGRGTEAFF	TGTGCCTGGAGTGTACTCGGCAGGGGAACTGAAGCTTTCTTT
few	TRBV7-2	NA	TRBJ2-1	CASSLVAGSSYNEQFF	TGTGCCAGCAGCTTAGTAGCCGGGAGCTCCTACAATGAGCAGTTCTTC
NA	TRBV7-2	NA	TRBJ2-1	CASSLDGGTYNEQFF	TGTGCCAGCAGCTTAGACGGCGGCACCTACAATGAGCAGTTCTTC
few	TRBV5-1	TRBD2	TRBJ2-7	CASSPGTSDYEQYF	TGCGCCAGCAGTCCCGGGACTAGCGACTACGAGCAGTACTTC
NA	TRBV18	TRBD2	TRBJ2-2	CASSPPSSSGANGELFF	TGTGCCAGCTCACCGCCCTCGTCTAGCGGGGCCAACGGGGAGCTGTTTTTT
NA	TRBV28	NA	TRBJ2-7	CASTSPREPYEQYF	TGTGCCAGCACATCACCCAGGGAACCCTACGAGCAGTACTTC
NA	TRBV7-9	TRBD1	TRBJ1-1	CASSKDRERGTEAFF	TGTGCCAGCAGCAAGGACAGGGAAAGGGGGACTGAAGCTTTCTTT
NA	TRBV6-1	NA	TRBJ1-1	CASSESGGLAAFF	TGTGCCAGCAGTGAAAGTGGGGGCTTGGCCGCTTTCTTT
NA	TRBV7-6	NA	TRBJ1-4	CASSLNSRRTNEKLFF	TGTGCCAGCAGCTTAAACTCTCGCCGCACTAATGAAAAACTGTTTTTT
NA	TRBV5-6	NA	TRBJ1-1	CASSNSILWSTEAFF	TGTGCCAGCAGCAATTCCATCCTCTGGAGCACTGAAGCTTTCTTT
once	TRBV19	TRBD2	TRBJ2-3	CASHSGRYFESTDTQYF	TGTGCCAGCCACAGCGGGAGATATTTTGAATCGACAGATACGCAGTATTTT
NA	TRBV4-3	NA	TRBJ2-7	CASSQVGGRREQYF	TGCGCCAGCAGCCAAGTCGGGGGGCGCCGCGAGCAGTACTTC